This T cell receptor (beta chain) was observed in a study of blood T cells in healthy people across ages. PCR was performed a second time for about 7 to 12 cycles using a sample-barcoded 5' primer and a J-beta primer mix. From the 5' RACE reads, TCRdb called clonotypes with MiXCR, one entry per CDR3 protein. The sample consists of about 830,000 distinct CDR3 sequences, about 59% of them appearing once. The CDR3 extends over 17 amino acids. The V gene lost 0 bases and the J gene lost 0 bases, with 10 bases spanning the gap. CDR1 SGHRS and CDR2 YFSETQ come from the germline V gene. This clonotype has at least ten counts.

The J gene is TRBJ2-6, the V gene TRBV5-1; D not resolved. The sample comprised blood. This sequence was found in a man aged 25-45 years in good health. The CDR3 protein is CASSLVELSSGANVLTF. The CDR3 DNA sequence: TGCGCCAGCAGCTTGGTTGAGTTAAGCTCTGGGGCCAACGTCCTGACTTTC.